The entry below describes one TCR beta chain. Data came from immunoSEQ multiplex PCR; TCRdb stores just in-frame clones and leaves some out. The table records about 58,000 clones, about 90% of them present only once. The data stem from a study of blood T cell repertoires in COVID-19. Sequencing was performed on peripheral blood. This receptor was identified in a man aged 55-75 years with active COVID-19.

The DNA of the CDR3 is TGCGCCAGCAGCTGGGGACAGGGGGCGCTCAGTATTCAGTCTGGGGCCAACGTCCTGACTTTC. It codes for CASSWGQGALSIQSGANVLTF. This chain connects TRBV5-1 to TRBJ2-6, with 12 bases that match TRBD1. The germline V gene has CDR1 SGHRS and CDR2 YFSETQ. Trimming at V came to 3 bases and at J to 1 base, leaving 14 bases not matched to a gene. CDR3 size: 21 residues.